This entry lists 30 T cell receptor beta chains sequenced from one sample in a study of blood T cell repertoires in COVID-19 (dated by TCRdb to 2019 to 2021). Library preparation employed the immunoSEQ multiplex PCR assay. Drawn from immuneACCESS, this table holds only the in-frame rearrangements with V and J called that TCRdb kept. Clones are partly lost; checked studies trace under half to an unresolved V gene and leave the rest unexplained. A total of approximately 460,000 clones appear in this sample, roughly 89% of them only once. The ten largest make up approximately 0.9% of the sample. The source material was peripheral blood. The source is a man aged 18 to 35 with COVID-19, enrolled during active disease.

V usage is TRBV30 and J usage is TRBJ2-7; 14 bases line up with TRBD2. The CDR3 is 15 amino acids. Germline V lookup: CDR1 GTSNPN, CDR2 SVGIG (reference sequence). V was pared by 1 base and J by 6 bases, with 5 bases of the junction left unmatched. Here the CDR3 DNA reads TGTGCCTGGAGTGGACTAGCGGGAGGGAGAGCCGAGCAGTACTTC. Protein product: CAWSGLAGGRAEQYF.

In the case of this clone: Other nucleotide sequences from this sample produce the same CDR3. This sequence joins TRBV6-5 and TRBJ2-7, with 9 bases lining up with TRBD1. Per germline, CDR1 MNHEY and CDR2 SVGAGI. Losses at the gene ends were 6 bases for V and 2 bases for J; bases not matched to a gene: 5. The length of the CDR3 is 14 residues. The CDR3, as DNA: TGTGCCAGCAGACCGGGACAGGGAACCTACGAGCAGTACTTC. The encoded protein is CASRPGQGTYEQYF.

The CDR3 DNA follows: TGTGCCAGCAGCTTAGAGGAGGCCAACACTGAAGCTTTCTTT. It is translated as CASSLEEANTEAFF. The J gene is TRBJ1-1, the V gene TRBV7-2; D is unresolved. Per the germline V gene, CDR1 is SGHTA and CDR2 is FQGNSA. Trimming shortened V by 1 base and J by 2 bases, and 8 bases separated the two germline ends. This CDR3 comprises 14 residues.

The rearrangement links TRBV2 to TRBJ2-5, with 12 bases identical to TRBD2. Germline CDR1 SNHLY, CDR2 FYNNEI. This CDR3 spans 16 amino acids. V lost 4 bases, J lost 5 bases, and 8 bases stayed unmatched. The DNA of the CDR3 is TGTGCCAGCAGTGCCTCTAGCGGGGGGGCCAGTGAGACCCAGTACTTC. It is translated as CASSASSGGASETQYF.

V gene TRBV27 combines with J gene TRBJ1-5; D is ambiguous. V lost 3 bases to trimming and J lost 10 bases, with 13 bases between them. CDR3 size: 13 residues. Germline CDR1 reads MNHEY; CDR2 reads SMNVEV (reference sequence). The CDR3, as DNA: TGTGCCAGCAGTTTGGGCAGGTCTCAACCCCAGCATTTT. Translating it yields CASSLGRSQPQHF.

The V and J genes are TRBV7-3 and TRBJ2-6; D possibly corresponds to TRBD2 (5 bases). This CDR3 spans 15 amino acids. Per the germline V gene, CDR1 is SGHTA and CDR2 is FQGTGA. V lost 8 bases, J lost 0 bases, and 11 bases lay in between. The CDR3 sequence is CASAGARSGANVLTF. As DNA, the CDR3 is TGTGCCAGCGCGGGCGCCCGCTCTGGGGCCAACGTCCTGACTTTC.

V is TRBV19 and J is TRBJ2-1, with D perhaps matching TRBD2 (6 bases). In germline, CDR1 is LNHDA, CDR2 SQIVND (reference sequence). The CDR3 contains 12 residues. Trimming shortened V by 1 base and J by 13 bases, and 11 bases separated the two germline ends. The CDR3 region has the DNA TGTGCCAGTAGTATAGTTAGCGGCTTCCAGTTCTTC. Protein product: CASSIVSGFQFF.

There are a few counts of this clone. CDR3 region: CASSHGGENQPQHF. The CDR3, as DNA: TGCGCCAGCAGCCACGGGGGAGAGAATCAGCCCCAGCATTTT. This chain joins TRBV4-1 and TRBJ1-5; TRBD1 is a possible D gene (5 bases). V gave up 3 bases and J gave up 4 bases, with 10 bases separating them. Germline V gene data show CDR1 as MGHRA and CDR2 as YSYEKL. The CDR3 is made up of 14 amino acids.

This clone has just one count. The V and J genes are TRBV27 and TRBJ2-7, with TRBD2 identical over 9 bases. Per the germline V gene, CDR1 is MNHEY and CDR2 is SMNVEV (reference sequence). The length of the CDR3 is 14 residues. J lost 1 base, V lost 5 bases, and 3 bases had no gene match. The DNA for the CDR3 is TGTGCCAGCAGTCGCAGCGGGGGGTCCTACGAGCAGTACTTC. This sequence encodes CASSRSGGSYEQYF.

This clone showed up just once. The rearrangement links TRBV5-4 to TRBJ1-6, with TRBD1 as a possible D gene (6 bases). This CDR3 is built from 17 residues. Trimming cost V 0 bases and J 2 bases, with 12 bases left between them. CDR1 is SGHNT and CDR2 is YYREEE in the germline V gene (reference sequence). The DNA for the CDR3 is TGTGCCAGCAGCTTGGGAGCAGGGGTGACCTATAATTCACCCCTCCACTTT. Its translation is CASSLGAGVTYNSPLHF.

CDR3 DNA sequence: TGTGCCAGTAGTAGAGGGGGACGGAGCAATCAGCCCCAGCATTTT. Translated, it gives CASSRGGRSNQPQHF. The rearrangement uses TRBV19 and TRBJ1-5; the D gene is possibly TRBD1 (6 bases). CDR3 size: 15 residues. V lost 4 bases to trimming and J lost 1 base, with 11 bases between them. Germline V gene sequence: CDR1 LNHDA, CDR2 SQIVND (reference sequence).

CDR3 amino acids: CASSRANSPLHF. CDR3 in DNA: TGTGCCAGCTCCAGGGCGAATTCACCCCTCCACTTT. The chain links TRBV2 to TRBJ1-6; a weak D match, TRBD1 (5 bases). Germline V CDR1 and CDR2: SNHLY, FYNNEI. The CDR3 has 12 residues. Trimming left V 8 bases short and J 7 bases short, with 9 bases between. The full variable domain, rest sourced from reference TRBV2 and TRBJ1-6, is EPEVTQTPSHQVTQMGQEVILRCVPISNHLYFYWYRQILGQKVEFLVSFYNNEISEKSEIFDDQFSVERPDGSNFTLKIRSTKLEDSAMYFCASSRANSPLHFGNGTRLTVT.

The chain employs TRBV7-8 and TRBJ2-3; TRBD2 is a possible D gene (6 bases). The length of the CDR3 is 14 residues. The V end was cut by 1 base, the J end by 5 bases, with 10 bases between. Germline CDR1 SGHVS, CDR2 FQNEAQ. CDR3 sequence reads: CASSLGRAGDTQYF. The DNA for the CDR3 is TGTGCCAGCAGCTTAGGGAGGGCCGGAGATACGCAGTATTTT.

The V and J genes are TRBV18 and TRBJ1-1; D not resolved. V was trimmed by 3 bases and J by 2 bases, leaving 7 bases between them. CDR1 is KGHSH, CDR2 LQKENI, per germline. CDR3 length: 13 amino acids. CDR3 sequence reads: CASSPRPNTEAFF. The CDR3 nucleotides are TGTGCCAGCTCACCGCGGCCAAACACTGAAGCTTTCTTT.

This chain connects TRBV5-8 to TRBJ2-1; 12 bases are a match to TRBD1. CDR3 length: 17 residues. V shed 7 bases and J 0 bases; nucleotides not matched to a gene: 8. CDR1 is SGHTS and CDR2 is YDEGEE in the germline V gene. The CDR3 here is CASPGTGGYFSYNEQFF. In DNA, the CDR3 is TGTGCCAGCCCCGGGACAGGGGGCTACTTCTCCTACAATGAGCAGTTCTTC.

The chain carries TRBV2 and TRBJ2-3, with 14 bases aligning to TRBD2. The ends lost 9 bases at V and 11 bases at J; junction bases unmatched: 10. The CDR3 sequence is 14 residues long. Germline lookup yields CDR1 SNHLY and CDR2 FYNNEI. This chain's CDR3 is CARTSGGGEFGQYF. The CDR3 nucleotides are TGTGCCAGGACTAGCGGGGGGGGCGAATTTGGGCAGTATTTT.

This rearrangement joins TRBV6-5 to TRBJ2-1; D is ambiguous. Looked up from germline, CDR1 is MNHEY and CDR2 is SVGAGI. The CDR3 has 11 amino acids. With 7 bases removed from V and 8 bases from J, the gap between germline ends came to 9 bases. CDR3 protein: CASTAGYEQFF. CDR3 DNA sequence: TGTGCCAGCACGGCCGGGTATGAGCAGTTCTTC.

Remarks on this clone: This specimen includes other DNA sequences encoding the same CDR3. This chain connects TRBV19 to TRBJ1-1, with a tentative D call TRBD1 (5 bases). V shed 6 bases and J shed 8 bases, with 13 bases lying between them. CDR1 and CDR2 (germline): LNHDA, SQIVND (reference sequence). CDR3 size: 12 residues. CDR3 in DNA: TGTGCCAGTAGCATCGGAGGGGCCGAAGCTTTCTTT. Its protein is CASSIGGAEAFF. The variable domain in full, with the rest retrieved from reference TRBV19 and TRBJ1-1, is DGGITQSPKYLFRKEGQNVTLSCEQNLNHDAMYWYRQDPGQGLRLIYYSQIVNDFQKGDIAEGYSVSREKKESFPLTVTSAQKNPTAFYLCASSIGGAEAFFGQGTRLTVV.

The J gene is TRBJ2-2, the V gene TRBV7-9; no firm D call. The CDR3 contains 13 residues. V lost 6 bases, J lost 6 bases, and 11 bases lay in between. CDR1 is SEHNR and CDR2 is FQNEAQ in the germline V gene (reference sequence). CDR3 in DNA: TGTGCCAGCAGTTCGGTGGTGTCCGGGGAGCTGTTTTTT. This translates into CASSSVVSGELFF.

The chain joins TRBV3-1 (or the pseudogene TRBV3-2) to TRBJ2-5; weak D call: TRBD2 (5 bases). The CDR3 runs to 16 residues. Trimming cost V 1 base and J 1 base, with 13 bases left between them. Germline-derived CDR1 and CDR2 are LGHDT and YNNKEL (reference sequence). DNA for the CDR3: TGTGCCAGCAGCCAAGTCGCCCGGACTTTCCAAGAGACCCAGTACTTC. Encoded protein: CASSQVARTFQETQYF.

This clone was recorded only once. This chain uses TRBV5-1 with TRBJ1-3; possible D gene TRBD1, 6 bases. The CDR3 is 14 residues long. Deletions cut 4 bases from V and 1 base from J, with 9 bases between. Germline lookup yields CDR1 SGHRS and CDR2 YFSETQ. CDR3: CASSPQGSGNTIYF. The CDR3 DNA reads TGCGCCAGCAGCCCACAGGGATCTGGAAACACCATATATTTT.

Comments on this clone: Other DNA sequences within the sample encode an identical CDR3. The rearrangement joins TRBV6-5 to TRBJ1-6; D call uncertain. The ends were cut back, 0 bases at V and 0 bases at J, with 6 bases in the middle. The CDR3 is 16 amino acids. The germline CDR1 and CDR2 sequences are MNHEY and SVGAGI. CDR3 protein: CASSYSSSSYNSPLHF. CDR3 bases: TGTGCCAGCAGTTACTCATCGAGCTCCTATAATTCACCCCTCCACTTT.

V usage is TRBV19 and J usage is TRBJ2-2; 10 nucleotides align to TRBD1. The CDR3 spans 17 residues. Unmatched junction bases numbered 10, after V lost 3 bases and J lost 6 bases. CDR1 is LNHDA and CDR2 is SQIVND in the germline V gene (reference sequence). The CDR3 spells CASSMDLGTGVPGELFF. The CDR3 bases are TGTGCCAGTAGTATGGATTTAGGGACAGGGGTCCCCGGGGAGCTGTTTTTT.

For this clone: Because the CDR3's place on the DNA is in doubt, the DNA is left out and the CDR3 is given as listed by TCRdb. This chain links TRBV27 with TRBJ1-5; the table gives TRBD1 as D, unverified against the DNA. The CDR3 has 17 amino acids, counting both end residues. The V gene's germline CDR1 is MNHEY and CDR2 SMNVEV (reference sequence). The CDR3 is CASFGNGNRGPNQPQHF.

This clone was detected only once. One end of the junction is discordant with germline, which a read error may explain. The rearrangement joins TRBV4-2 to TRBJ2-7; 7 bases are shared with TRBD2. The CDR3 runs 15 residues. From germline, CDR1 is LGHNA and CDR2 YNFKEQ. The CDR3 loop is CASRQVSGGSYEQYF. DNA of the CDR3: TGTGCCAGCAGACAAGTCAGTGGCGGGAGCTACGAGCAGTACTTC.

This rearrangement joins TRBV9 to TRBJ2-5; 8 bases fit TRBD1. The germline V gene encodes CDR1 SGDLS and CDR2 YYNGEE. The junction had 8 bases not matched to a gene; V was cut back by 4 bases and J by 0 bases. There are 16 residues in the CDR3. CDR3 loop: CASSSGGGWYQETQYF. The CDR3, as DNA: TGTGCCAGCAGCTCAGGGGGCGGGTGGTACCAAGAGACCCAGTACTTC.

The CDR3 protein is CATGAGGTDTQYF. CDR3 bases: TGTGCCACCGGGGCGGGGGGCACAGATACGCAGTATTTT. The V gene is TRBV24-1, the J gene TRBJ2-3, with 7 bases aligning to TRBD2. Germline loops: CDR1 KGHDR, CDR2 SFDVKD. The V and J ends lost 9 bases and 1 base, in that order; junction bases with no gene match: 3. The CDR3 loop spans 13 amino acids.

The chain joins TRBV10-2 to TRBJ2-2; maybe TRBD2 (6 bases). The V end lost 0 bases, the J end lost 5 bases, and 7 bases lay between the germline ends. The CDR3 runs 14 residues. In germline, CDR1 is WSHSY, CDR2 SAAADI. DNA of the CDR3: TGCGCCAGCAGTGAGTCCGCGGGGACCGGGGAGCTGTTTTTT. Translating gives CASSESAGTGELFF.

This rearrangement joins TRBV5-1 to TRBJ2-3; 7 positions match TRBD2. Germline assignment: CDR1 SGHRS and CDR2 YFSETQ. With 6 bases clipped from V and 4 bases from J, the junction kept 11 bases outside the gene matches. The CDR3 covers 15 residues. The CDR3 region is CASTLAGAGADTQYF. The CDR3 nucleotides are TGCGCCAGCACTCTTGCGGGAGCGGGCGCAGATACGCAGTATTTT.

The chain is built from TRBV10-3 and TRBJ2-7, with a possible D match to TRBD1 (6 bases). Trimming took off 3 bases at V and 2 bases at J, with 11 bases between the two ends. Germline CDR1 and CDR2: ENHRY and SYGVKD. CDR3 length: 14 residues. CDR3 in amino acids: CAISDGTTTYEQYF. The CDR3 DNA is TGTGCCATCAGTGATGGGACAACTACCTACGAGCAGTACTTC.